One sample yielded the 31 T cell receptor beta chains listed below, sequenced in a study of T cell responses to AZD1222 COVID-19 vaccine (dated by TCRdb to about 2021). The method was the immunoSEQ multiplex PCR assay. In its TCRdb copy, this immuneACCESS table keeps in-frame sequences only and misses some clones. Where compared with another copy, unresolved V genes explain less than half of these, and the others have no known cause. The sample data list around 130,000 clones, and around 84% of these were observed just once. Approximately 12% of the sample rests with the top ten. The time point label, as the study defines it: baseline before first vaccination. Sequenced here: peripheral blood, sampled on day 0 of AZD1222 vaccination. The receptors here all came from an adult in good health.

V and J are TRBV27 and TRBJ2-7; 11 bases align to TRBD1. Germline CDR1 reads MNHEY; CDR2 reads SMNVEV (reference sequence). The CDR3 is 15 amino acids. V shed 2 bases, J shed 5 bases, and the junction held 5 bases outside the gene matches. The CDR3 is CASSLKDRGPHEQYF. The CDR3, as DNA: TGTGCCAGCAGTTTAAAGGACAGGGGGCCTCACGAGCAGTACTTC.

The V gene is TRBV4-3, the J gene TRBJ2-4, with 7 bases identical to TRBD2. Losses at the gene ends were 0 bases for V and 3 bases for J; bases not matched to a gene: 11. Germline V CDR1 and CDR2: LGHNA, YSLEER. The CDR3 covers 18 residues. Written as DNA, the CDR3 is TGCGCCAGCAGCCAAGACGGGGGGACTCTACAAGGCAAAAACATTCAGTACTTC. The encoded protein is CASSQDGGTLQGKNIQYF.

The gene calls are TRBV2 and TRBJ1-1; D possibly corresponds to TRBD1 (5 bases). V lost 5 bases and J lost 6, with 13 bases in between. Germline loops: CDR1 SNHLY, CDR2 FYNNEI. The CDR3 length is 13 residues. CDR3 sequence (DNA): TGTGCCAGCAGTTCTCAGGGCGGTGCTGAAGCTTTCTTT. Translating gives CASSSQGGAEAFF.

The J gene is TRBJ1-4, the V gene TRBV2; the D is unclear. Trimming removed 1 base from V and 4 bases from J, with 10 bases in between. The CDR3 runs 15 residues. The germline V gene encodes CDR1 SNHLY and CDR2 FYNNEI. The CDR3 DNA reads TGTGCCAGCAGTGAAGGTCAATCGGGTAATGAAAAACTGTTTTTT. This gives the protein CASSEGQSGNEKLFF.

CDR3 bases: TGTGCCAGCAGTTTGACTAGCGGGGCTGCTGAGCAGTTCTTC. Translation: CASSLTSGAAEQFF. The gene calls are TRBV6-2 or TRBV6-3 and TRBJ2-1, with 11 bases fitting TRBD2. The CDR3 loop spans 14 amino acids. Germline values: CDR1 MNHEY, CDR2 SVGEGT. The junction had 5 bases not matched to a gene; V was cut back by 4 bases and J by 9 bases.

This clone occurred once. The chain has TRBV4-2 and TRBJ1-6; D gene unclear. Germline lookup yields CDR1 LGHNA and CDR2 YNFKEQ. Trimming removed 4 bases from V and 7 bases from J, with 20 bases in between. The CDR3 covers 17 residues. The CDR3 sequence: CASSPQSFSADNSPLHF. The CDR3 DNA reads as TGTGCCAGCAGCCCCCAGAGTTTCTCGGCGGACAATTCACCCCTCCACTTT.

CDR3: CASSPPGTGASEQYF. DNA of the CDR3: TGCGCCAGCAGCCCTCCGGGGACAGGGGCCTCCGAGCAGTACTTC. The gene calls are TRBV5-1 and TRBJ2-7; 10 bases match TRBD1. After removal of 4 bases from V and 6 bases from J, the junction contained 10 bases not matched to a gene. CDR1 and CDR2 (germline): SGHRS, YFSETQ. The CDR3 has 15 residues.

J is TRBJ1-4 and V is TRBV6-1, with 9 positions matching TRBD1. Trimming cost V 2 bases and J 0 bases; bases outside gene matches: 7. The CDR3 spans 18 residues. Germline values: CDR1 MNHNS, CDR2 SASEGT. The CDR3 reads CASSEWGTGLATNEKLFF. In DNA form, the CDR3 reads TGTGCCAGCAGTGAATGGGGGACAGGGCTTGCAACTAATGAAAAACTGTTTTTT.

The chain is built from TRBV5-8 and TRBJ1-5; D is undetermined. The CDR3 has 14 amino acids. Trimming stripped 3 bases from V and 0 bases from J, with 7 bases between. Germline-derived CDR1 and CDR2 are SGHTS and YDEGEE. CDR3 loop: CASSSEFSNQPQHF. CDR3 DNA sequence: TGTGCCAGCAGCTCGGAGTTTAGCAATCAGCCCCAGCATTTT.

The chain couples TRBV5-1 to TRBJ2-3; no reliable D call. Per the germline V gene, CDR1 is SGHRS and CDR2 is YFSETQ. With 2 bases removed from V and 2 bases from J, the gap between germline ends came to 6 bases. This CDR3 comprises 13 residues. Here the CDR3 DNA reads TGCGCCAGCAGCTTCTACAACACAGATACGCAGTATTTT. Protein: CASSFYNTDTQYF.

The rearrangement links TRBV6-5 to TRBJ2-2, with D tentatively TRBD1 (5 bases). V lost 2 bases to trimming and J lost 4 bases, with 8 bases between them. The CDR3 sequence is 14 residues long. In germline, CDR1 is MNHEY, CDR2 SVGAGI. CDR3 residues: CASSYDRSTGELFF. The CDR3 DNA sequence: TGTGCCAGCAGTTACGACAGATCCACCGGGGAGCTGTTTTTT.

The J gene is TRBJ1-4, the V gene TRBV2, with no clear D. V was trimmed by 6 bases and J by 0 bases, leaving 26 bases between them. CDR3 length: 20 amino acids. Germline V gene lookup returns CDR1 SNHLY and CDR2 FYNNEI. CDR3 DNA: TGTGCCAGCAGGTCCCCCTCCTCAGCGCACACAATATCAACTAATGAAAAACTGTTTTTT. Amino acids: CASRSPSSAHTISTNEKLFF.

The chain links TRBV19 to TRBJ2-1; 14 bases agree with TRBD2. Germline CDR1 is LNHDA and CDR2 is SQIVND (reference sequence). V lost 6 bases, J lost 9 bases, and 16 bases stayed unmatched. The CDR3 loop spans 18 amino acids. CDR3 in amino acids: CASSLGTSGRKIEGEQFF. CDR3 in DNA: TGTGCCAGTAGCCTTGGGACTAGCGGGAGAAAAATCGAAGGTGAGCAGTTCTTC.

The chain has TRBV7-9 and TRBJ2-5, with D possibly called TRBD1 or TRBD2 (5 bases each). The length of the CDR3 is 17 residues. The V end was cut by 1 base, the J end by 1 base, with 16 bases between. CDR1 is SEHNR and CDR2 is FQNEAQ in the germline V gene (reference sequence). The CDR3 sequence is CASSLGGNGPLQETQYF. Written as DNA, the CDR3 is TGTGCCAGCAGCTTAGGGGGGAACGGACCGCTCCAAGAGACCCAGTACTTC.

This clone has only a few counts. The V call is TRBV5-1, the J call TRBJ2-7; D might be TRBD1 (5 bases). The CDR3 is 13 amino acids. Germline loops: CDR1 SGHRS, CDR2 YFSETQ. Between the trimmed V and J ends, which lost 0 bases and 6 bases, there was a span of 10 bases. CDR3 in amino acids: CASSLAGQGEQYF. CDR3 in DNA: TGCGCCAGCAGCTTGGCCGGGCAGGGCGAGCAGTACTTC.

This clone came up a few times. This sequence joins TRBV5-6 and TRBJ2-5; D not certain. V was clipped by 2 bases and J by 2 bases, with 7 bases between them. CDR3 length: 13 residues. Germline assignment: CDR1 SGHDT and CDR2 YYEEEE. In DNA form, the CDR3 reads TGTGCCAGCAGCTTTCGTGGGCAAGAGACCCAGTACTTC. As protein: CASSFRGQETQYF.

The rearrangement uses TRBV6-2 or TRBV6-3 and TRBJ1-2; D is perhaps TRBD1 (5 bases). V gave up 0 bases and J gave up 13 bases, with 21 bases separating them. The CDR3 runs to 15 residues. CDR1 and CDR2 from the germline V gene are MNHEY and SVGEGT. The CDR3 here is CASSYSGTGNTKITF. CDR3 coding DNA: TGTGCCAGCAGTTACTCGGGGACCGGGAATACGAAGATCACCTTC.

The CDR3 nucleotides are TGTGCCAGCAGTTATATGACTAGCGGGGCCAAAAACATTCAGTACTTC. Its protein is CASSYMTSGAKNIQYF. The chain joins TRBV6-2 or TRBV6-3 to TRBJ2-4; 10 bases map to TRBD2. From germline, CDR1 is MNHEY and CDR2 SVGEGT. V lost 3 bases and J lost 1; bases outside the gene matches: 3. The CDR3 loop spans 16 amino acids.

This sequence joins TRBV7-2 and TRBJ2-7; 12 nucleotides align to TRBD2. V shed 0 bases, J shed 2 bases, and the junction held 5 bases outside the gene matches. Germline V gene lookup returns CDR1 SGHTA and CDR2 FQGNSA. The CDR3 has 17 amino acids. The CDR3, as DNA: TGTGCCAGCAGCTTAGCCGGGGCTAGCGGGGGGGCCTACGAGCAGTACTTC. Its translation: CASSLAGASGGAYEQYF.

This sequence joins TRBV7-2 and TRBJ2-7; D call uncertain. The germline V gene has CDR1 SGHTA and CDR2 FQGNSA. Trimming cost V 5 bases and J 2 bases, with 13 bases left between them. This CDR3 is 14 amino acids long. CDR3: CASSPRPGPYEQYF. CDR3 nucleotides: TGTGCCAGCAGCCCCAGGCCGGGCCCCTACGAGCAGTACTTC.

This chain uses TRBV20-1 with TRBJ1-5; 7 nucleotides align to TRBD1. From germline, CDR1 is DFQATT and CDR2 SNEGSKA (reference sequence). The J segment lost 5 bases and the V segment lost 6 bases, leaving 22 bases of the junction unmatched. The CDR3 length is 18 residues. The CDR3 loop is CSASGSRGDRVFDQPQHF. CDR3 in DNA: TGCAGTGCCAGTGGTTCTCGGGGTGACAGGGTTTTCGATCAGCCCCAGCATTTT.

The chain's CDR3 is CASNRQGYGYTF. The CDR3 DNA sequence: TGTGCCAGCAACCGACAGGGCTATGGCTACACCTTC. The chain has TRBV7-2 and TRBJ1-2; 7 bases agree with TRBD1. CDR1 is SGHTA and CDR2 is FQGNSA in the germline V gene. The CDR3 totals 12 residues. Trimming at V came to 7 bases and at J to 4 bases, leaving 3 bases not matched to a gene.

The rearrangement joins TRBV19 to TRBJ2-7; 7 bases fit TRBD1. Germline-derived CDR1 and CDR2 are LNHDA and SQIVND (reference sequence). The ends lost 3 bases at V and 1 base at J; junction bases unmatched: 0. The length of the CDR3 is 13 residues. CDR3 amino acids: CASSMGQSYEQYF. The CDR3 region has the DNA TGTGCCAGTAGTATGGGACAGTCCTACGAGCAGTACTTC.

This rearrangement joins TRBV5-5 to TRBJ1-2; tentatively, D is TRBD1 (6 bases). Trimming removed 2 bases at V and 5 bases at J, with 16 bases between. Germline-derived CDR1 and CDR2 are SGHKS and YYEKEE (reference sequence). This CDR3 spans 15 amino acids. For the CDR3, the DNA is TGTGCCAGCAGCTTAGGAACAGGGTTACAGTATGGCTACACCTTC. Its protein is CASSLGTGLQYGYTF.

This rearrangement joins TRBV5-1 to TRBJ1-3; a possible D gene is TRBD1 (5 bases). Trimming took off 0 bases at V and 0 bases at J, with 13 bases between the two ends. Germline CDR1 and CDR2: SGHRS and YFSETQ. The CDR3 runs to 17 residues. Written as DNA, the CDR3 is TGCGCCAGCAGCTTGGTAGGAGGGACCCTCTCTGGAAACACCATATATTTT. Translation gives CASSLVGGTLSGNTIYF.

The genes are TRBV10-1 and TRBJ2-7, with 7 bases identical to TRBD1. In germline, CDR1 is WNHNN, CDR2 SYGVQD (reference sequence). The CDR3 length is 15 residues. The V and J ends lost 3 bases and 3 bases, in that order; junction bases with no gene match: 8. CDR3 in amino acids: CASSDSPGTDYEQYF. CDR3 nucleotide sequence: TGCGCCAGCAGTGATTCCCCCGGGACAGACTACGAGCAGTACTTC.

On this clone itself: Compared with germline, one end of the junction differs, possibly owing to a read error. V usage is TRBV4-3 and J usage is TRBJ1-2; no definite D call. Germline values: CDR1 LGHNA, CDR2 YSLEER. The CDR3 is made up of 15 amino acids. This chain's CDR3 is CASSQDYGGISLSRF. In DNA, the CDR3 is TGCGCCAGCAGCCAAGACTACGGAGGTATCTCTCTGAGTCGCTTC.

V is TRBV19 and J is TRBJ1-1, with 7 bases aligning to TRBD1. Trimming at V came to 8 bases and at J to 2 bases, leaving 5 bases not matched to a gene. This CDR3 spans 13 amino acids. Germline assignment: CDR1 LNHDA and CDR2 SQIVND (reference sequence). CDR3 residues: CASAYRGNTEAFF. The CDR3 coding sequence is TGTGCCAGTGCATACAGGGGAAACACTGAAGCTTTCTTT.

This clone came up once. The J gene is TRBJ2-7, the V gene TRBV7-9; possibly TRBD1 for D (5 bases). The V gene lost 4 bases and the J gene lost 3 bases, with 16 bases spanning the gap. This CDR3 is built from 15 residues. Germline loops: CDR1 SEHNR, CDR2 FQNEAQ (reference sequence). CDR3 amino acids: CASSSARAGDYEQYF. Here the CDR3 DNA reads TGTGCCAGCAGCTCAGCCAGGGCAGGAGACTACGAGCAGTACTTC.

This clone was observed a handful of times. This chain joins TRBV27 and TRBJ1-5; tentative D call: TRBD1 (6 bases). Per the germline V gene, CDR1 is MNHEY and CDR2 is SMNVEV (reference sequence). Trimming cost V 1 base and J 4 bases, with 8 bases left between them. The CDR3 is 14 amino acids. In DNA, the CDR3 is TGTGCCAGCAGTTTATACAGGGTTAATCAGCCCCAGCATTTT. Amino acid sequence: CASSLYRVNQPQHF.

The V gene is TRBV7-6, the J gene TRBJ1-4, with a weak D call TRBD1 (5 bases). There are 15 residues in the CDR3. Trimming shortened V by 5 bases and J by 7 bases, and 17 bases separated the two germline ends. Germline CDR1 reads SGHVS; CDR2 reads FNYEAQ. The CDR3 reads CASSQSQGPGEKLFF. CDR3 bases: TGTGCCAGCAGCCAATCCCAGGGCCCCGGTGAAAAACTGTTTTTT.